This T cell receptor beta chain originates from a study of CD8+CD57+ T cells in acquired aplastic anemia. Whole-study context: DNA from sorted CD4+ and CD8+ cells averaged about 3.2 ug. General observations from the study: Significant differences in CD8+ Simpson's diversity were not observed between patients and controls.

Template material for TCR beta VDJ and CDR3 profiling consisted of genomic DNA. TCRdb re-analysed the reads in MiXCR, keeping a single row per CDR3 protein. This table holds about 58,000 distinct CDR3 sequences, approximately 50% found once. Patients chosen for sequencing had CD8+CD57+ cells that had expanded, as shown by flow cytometry. Every patient presented with severe acquired aplastic anemia. Germline V gene lookup returns CDR1 SEHNR and CDR2 FQNEAQ (reference sequence). The CDR3 has 13 residues. V was cut by 5 bases and J by 6 bases, with 13 bases left in between. By sample fraction, this clonotype is medium-sized (0.01 to 0.1%). Its antigen remains unknown.

V is TRBV7-9 and J is TRBJ1-2; D possibly corresponds to TRBD1 (5 bases). The sequenced sample was sorted CD4+, CD8+, or CD8+CD57+ T cells (not recorded which) from PBMCs. The TCR was taken from a human donor with aplastic anemia. CDR3 amino acids: CASSQGREDGYTF. For the CDR3, the DNA is TGTGCCAGCAGCCAGGGACGGGAAGATGGCTACACCTTC.